In this sample, the clone carrying this TCR beta chain turned up many times. Its antigen is unknown. Busulfan-fludarabine conditioning, marrow transplant, and cyclophosphamide on days +3 and +4 were administered. This entry comes from a study of T cells after posttransplantation cyclophosphamide. The study's findings and limits: Skin or GI-infiltrating T cells shared few TRB sequences with blood. TRB clonality was highly associated with recipient CMV seropositivity and reactivation. Donor-recipient repertoire similarity was low at 1-2 months, rising over year one.

Sequenced by immunoSEQ multiplex PCR; TCRdb stores in-frame clones only, minus some. The table lists 2,500 or so clones, with no singletons. This TCR was recovered from a female patient in her fifties or sixties who received an allogeneic stem cell transplant from a related donor, was CMV-positive, and had no GVHD. Some T cells may trace back to the graft donor. The source material was PBMCs, sampled 32 days after allogeneic stem cell transplant with posttransplant cyclophosphamide.

CDR3 protein: CASSLKGLYEQYF. CDR3 in DNA: TGTGCCAGCAGCTTAAAGGGACTCTACGAGCAGTACTTC. The chain carries TRBV7-3 and TRBJ2-7; D may be TRBD2 (6 bases). Trimming took off 1 base at V and 3 bases at J, with 7 bases between the two ends. The CDR3 has 13 amino acids. Germline V gives CDR1 SGHTA, CDR2 FQGTGA.